Following are 25 T cell receptor beta chains from one sample sequenced in a study of T cells in localized non-small cell lung cancer. Here immunoSEQ multiplex PCR was the method, and the copy in TCRdb shows in-frame clones only, minus some. The sample has over a thousand clones, about a quarter seen once. This specimen was lung tumor tissue, taken before any cancer treatment. The origin of the receptors is a male donor older than 55 with stage I squamous cell lung carcinoma.

By frequency in the sample, this clone is large. V and J are TRBV6-8 and TRBJ1-5; a possible D gene is TRBD1 (5 bases). Germline values: CDR1 MNHGY, CDR2 SAAAGT. V was shortened by 4 bases and J by 4 bases, with 14 bases between the two germline ends. The CDR3 totals 15 residues. CDR3 in amino acids: CASSFGQGLNQPQHF. The DNA of the CDR3 is TGTGCCAGCAGTTTCGGGCAGGGCTTGAATCAGCCCCAGCATTTT.

The rearrangement links TRBV11-3 to TRBJ1-3; D gene unclear. The germline V gene encodes CDR1 SGHNT and CDR2 YENEEA. V shed 4 bases and J shed 0 bases, with 13 bases lying between them. This CDR3 spans 16 amino acids. In nucleotides, the CDR3 is TGTGCCAGCAGCTCGGGCCCGGGCTACTCTGGAAACACCATATATTTT. This encodes CASSSGPGYSGNTIYF.

This chain links TRBV11-3 with TRBJ1-4, with 8 bases matching TRBD1. V trimming: 7 bases; J trimming: 8 bases; junction bases outside the gene matches: 9. Germline CDR1 SGHNT, CDR2 YENEEA. The CDR3 runs 14 residues. The CDR3 region is CASKPGQVGEKLFF. CDR3 sequence (DNA): TGTGCCAGCAAACCGGGACAGGTCGGAGAAAAACTGTTTTTT.

The chain employs TRBV18 and TRBJ1-5; maybe TRBD1 (5 bases). The CDR3 totals 15 residues. Germline assignment: CDR1 KGHSH and CDR2 LQKENI. Trimming took 3 bases from V and 4 from J, leaving 13 bases between them. The CDR3 DNA reads TGTGCCAGCTCACCCTTAGACAGCGTTAATCAGCCCCAGCATTTT. Translation gives CASSPLDSVNQPQHF.

The chain carries TRBV11-3 and TRBJ1-3, with D unresolved. V lost 3 bases and J lost 0, with 15 bases in between. The CDR3 loop spans 17 amino acids. Germline CDR1 SGHNT, CDR2 YENEEA. The CDR3 region is CASSFAGSPSSGNTIYF. In DNA form, the CDR3 reads TGTGCCAGCAGCTTCGCGGGGAGTCCCAGCTCTGGAAACACCATATATTTT.

The chain recombines TRBV2 with TRBJ2-1; tentative D call: TRBD2 (6 bases). Trimming shortened V by 3 bases and J by 0 bases, and 9 bases separated the two germline ends. The CDR3 loop spans 15 amino acids. CDR1 is SNHLY and CDR2 is FYNNEI in the germline V gene. The CDR3 loop reads CASSEQRVSYNEQFF. CDR3 DNA sequence: TGTGCCAGCAGTGAGCAGCGGGTCTCCTACAATGAGCAGTTCTTC.

This chain joins TRBV19 and TRBJ2-5, with D perhaps assigned TRBD1 or TRBD2 (5 bases each). CDR1 LNHDA and CDR2 SQIVND come from the germline V gene (reference sequence). V gave up 6 bases and J gave up 3 bases, with 11 bases separating them. This CDR3 comprises 13 residues. CDR3 coding DNA: TGTGCCAGTAGGGGGACGGTGAAAGAGACCCAGTACTTC. This codes for CASRGTVKETQYF. Together with reference TRBV19 and TRBJ2-5, the CDR3 gives the full variable domain: DGGITQSPKYLFRKEGQNVTLSCEQNLNHDAMYWYRQDPGQGLRLIYYSQIVNDFQKGDIAEGYSVSREKKESFPLTVTSAQKNPTAFYLCASRGTVKETQYFGPGTRLLVL.

V is TRBV16 and J is TRBJ2-5; TRBD2 aligns across 12 bases. CDR1 is KGHSY and CDR2 is FQNENV in the germline V gene. This CDR3 is built from 17 residues. V was clipped by 4 bases and J by 2 bases; unmatched bases: 8. The CDR3 loop reads CASSRGTSGSSQETQYF. The CDR3 DNA reads TGTGCCAGCAGCCGAGGGACTAGCGGGTCTTCGCAAGAGACCCAGTACTTC.

The chain has TRBV10-2 and TRBJ1-1; a weak D match, TRBD1 (5 bases). CDR3 size: 15 residues. The ends were cut back, 4 bases at V and 0 bases at J, with 12 bases in the middle. The germline CDR1 and CDR2 sequences are WSHSY and SAAADI. CDR3 sequence reads: CASSGSSGMNTEAFF. The CDR3 bases are TGCGCCAGCAGTGGTTCCTCAGGGATGAACACTGAAGCTTTCTTT.

This chain joins TRBV12-5 and TRBJ1-3; TRBD1 matches 9 bases. Trimming took 2 bases from V and 0 from J; bases not matched to a gene: 14. The CDR3 runs 20 residues. Looked up from germline, CDR1 is LGHNT and CDR2 is FRNRAP. CDR3 nucleotides: TGTGCTAGTGGTTTGATAGGATTACAGGGGGCCATGAGCTCTGGAAACACCATATATTTT. It specifies CASGLIGLQGAMSSGNTIYF. Full variable domain (missing parts from reference TRBV12-5 and TRBJ1-3): DARVTQTPRHKVTEMGQEVTMRCQPILGHNTVFWYRQTMMQGLELLAYFRNRAPLDDSGMPKDRFSAEMPDATLATLKIQPSEPRDSAVYFCASGLIGLQGAMSSGNTIYFGEGSWLTVV.

By sample share, this clone is medium-sized. This sequence joins TRBV6-8 and TRBJ2-1, with 7 nucleotides matching TRBD2. The germline gives CDR1 MNHGY, CDR2 SAAAGT. The CDR3 is 14 residues long. Trimming cost V 5 bases and J 4 bases; bases outside gene matches: 5. CDR3: CASSDGGLYNEQFF. CDR3 coding DNA: TGTGCCAGCAGTGACGGGGGACTATACAATGAGCAGTTCTTC.

Relative to its sample, this clone is medium-sized (0.01 to 0.1%). The chain employs TRBV6-8 and TRBJ1-1; no clear D. CDR1 MNHGY and CDR2 SAAAGT come from the germline V gene. Trimming removed 10 bases at V and 0 bases at J, with 18 bases between. The CDR3 has 15 residues. In nucleotides, the CDR3 is TGTGCCACCACCCCGGTGCGAGTGGTGAACACTGAAGCTTTCTTT. Residues: CATTPVRVVNTEAFF.

The CDR3 is CASSARNSPLHF. In nucleotides, the CDR3 is TGTGCCAGCAGTGCGCGTAATTCACCCCTCCACTTT. V usage is TRBV14 and J usage is TRBJ1-6; D gene unclear. The V gene's germline CDR1 is SGHDN and CDR2 FVKESK. Trimming stripped 6 bases from V and 6 bases from J, with 6 bases between. CDR3 length equals 12 residues.

The V gene is TRBV1, the J gene TRBJ2-1; the table's D call of TRBD2 was not tested on the DNA. TRBV1 is shown as a pseudogene. This CDR3 has 18 residues. The CDR3 region is CASTPGRSGLGIFNEQFF. The CDR3 bases are TGCGCCAGCACCCCCGGCAGGTCGGGACTAGGAATCTTCAATGAGCAGTTCTTC.

This clone has just one count. This CDR3 reads CAWSTSSGNTIYF. In nucleotides, the CDR3 is TGTGCCTGGAGTACCAGCTCTGGAAACACCATATATTTT. The V and J genes are TRBV30 and TRBJ1-3; D is undetermined. V was shortened by 2 bases and J by 0 bases, with 5 bases between the two germline ends. The CDR3 has 13 amino acids. Germline values: CDR1 GTSNPN, CDR2 SVGIG (reference sequence).

This clone has a handful of counts. This chain uses TRBV29-1 with TRBJ1-2; 9 bases agree with TRBD1. The trim removed 6 bases at V and 2 bases at J, leaving 13 bases unmatched. The CDR3 is 16 amino acids. Germline V CDR1 and CDR2: SQVTM, ANQGSEA. The CDR3, as DNA: TGCAGCGTCGCTTCCGGGACAGGGATACTCAACTATGGCTACACCTTC. Its translation: CSVASGTGILNYGYTF.

This clone was seen only a few times. The CDR3 coding sequence is TGTGCCAGCAGCTTAGGGCTGATGAACACCGGGGAGCTGTTTTTT. Amino acid sequence: CASSLGLMNTGELFF. The chain employs TRBV11-3 and TRBJ2-2; no firm D call. Germline-derived CDR1 and CDR2 are SGHNT and YENEEA. V was cut by 1 base and J by 1 base, with 7 bases left in between. This CDR3 has 15 residues.

The sample holds a few counts of this clone. The chain links TRBV1 to TRBJ2-2; the D segment call TRBD2 is taken from the table without a DNA check. TRBV1 is flagged as a pseudogene. The CDR3 length is 15 residues. CDR3 residues: CTSSQDSIDTGELFF. The CDR3 DNA sequence: TGCACCAGCAGCCAAGATTCCATAGACACCGGGGAGCTGTTTTTT.

The gene calls are TRBV11-3 and TRBJ2-5; 8 bases line up with TRBD2. Losses at the gene ends were 3 bases for V and 6 bases for J; bases not matched to a gene: 6. Germline V lookup: CDR1 SGHNT, CDR2 YENEEA. This CDR3 contains 14 residues. The CDR3 nucleotides are TGTGCCAGCAGCTTGTTTCGGACTAGCCAGACCCAGTACTTC. It yields the protein CASSLFRTSQTQYF.

This clone was seen a single time. The chain uses TRBV19 and TRBJ2-1, with a possible D match to TRBD1 (6 bases). The CDR3 has 16 residues. Germline V lookup: CDR1 LNHDA, CDR2 SQIVND (reference sequence). With 1 base removed from V and 0 bases from J, the gap between germline ends came to 10 bases. The DNA for the CDR3 is TGTGCCAGTAGTATAGGGGGGCGCGGCTCCTACAATGAGCAGTTCTTC. Protein: CASSIGGRGSYNEQFF. Based on the CDR3 plus reference TRBV19 and TRBJ2-1, the full variable domain is DGGITQSPKYLFRKEGQNVTLSCEQNLNHDAMYWYRQDPGQGLRLIYYSQIVNDFQKGDIAEGYSVSREKKESFPLTVTSAQKNPTAFYLCASSIGGRGSYNEQFFGPGTRLTVL.

The rearrangement joins TRBV19 to TRBJ2-6; 12 nucleotides align to TRBD2. CDR1 is LNHDA and CDR2 is SQIVND in the germline V gene (reference sequence). The CDR3 is 17 residues long. Trimming removed 5 bases from V and 1 base from J; junction bases left unmatched: 3. The DNA of the CDR3 is TGTGCCAGTAGTGGGGGACTAGCGGGTTCTGGGGCCAACGTCCTGACTTTC. This sequence encodes CASSGGLAGSGANVLTF.

V is TRBV6-8 and J is TRBJ2-5, with 9 bases that match TRBD1. This CDR3 is built from 17 residues. Trimming cost V 6 bases and J 4 bases; bases outside gene matches: 15. Germline assignment: CDR1 MNHGY and CDR2 SAAAGT. The CDR3 loop reads CASSPAHRGPIIETQYF. DNA of the CDR3: TGTGCCAGCAGCCCCGCGCACAGGGGGCCGATAATAGAGACCCAGTACTTC.

In this sample, this clone is medium-sized. The V and J genes are TRBV6-8 and TRBJ2-5, with 7 bases lining up with TRBD2. The ends lost 6 bases at V and 1 base at J; junction bases unmatched: 5. Germline V lookup: CDR1 MNHGY, CDR2 SAAAGT. The CDR3 spans 14 residues. CDR3 amino acids: CASSLLASQETQYF. The CDR3 region has the DNA TGTGCCAGCAGCTTACTAGCGTCCCAAGAGACCCAGTACTTC.

This clone was detected a few times. The chain combines TRBV12-5 with TRBJ1-2; no clear D. Germline CDR1 is LGHNT and CDR2 is FRNRAP. The CDR3 loop spans 14 amino acids. In nucleotides, the CDR3 is TGTGCCAGCGGGCCCATGATGGGTCAGACCGGCTACACCTTC. Encoded protein: CASGPMMGQTGYTF.

This chain joins TRBV11-3 and TRBJ1-1; 7 bases map to TRBD1. The CDR3 runs 15 residues. The V gene's germline CDR1 is SGHNT and CDR2 YENEEA. After removal of 5 bases from V and 3 bases from J, the junction contained 9 bases not matched to a gene. DNA for the CDR3: TGTGCCAGCAGCCCAGGGGACAGAAGGGACACTGAAGCTTTCTTT. Encoded protein: CASSPGDRRDTEAFF.